This T cell receptor beta chain is drawn from a study of molecular identifiers for immune sequencing clone quantification. At the level of the study: Five aliquots were made in replicates from the RNA of approximately 20,000 or 98,000 naive CD8 cells, and four were sequenced.

This clonotype was recorded many times. Its matching antigen is unknown. The study, taken as a whole, reports: It was shown that clones above 20 RNA copies held over 98% of effector molecules, but under 1% in naive cells.

TCRdb recomputed calls from the PCR reads with MiXCR, one row per CDR3 protein. The repertoire includes hundreds of thousands of distinct CDR3 sequences, 15% to 20% of them detected once, and roughly 0.85% sits in the top ten. With RNA at 10%, 30% or 50%, naive CD8 libraries came from roughly 20,000 to 1,000,000 sorted cells. The CDR3 runs 13 residues. Trimming removed 8 bases from V and 2 bases from J; junction bases left unmatched: 6. CDR1 MNHEY and CDR2 SMNVEV come from the germline V gene (reference sequence). The receptor comes from a human donor in good health. Some libraries in this study had Jurkat cell RNA spiked in. Sequencing used naive CD8+ T cells from blood, with Jurkat cell RNA spiked in. Indicated subset: FACS-sorted CD8+CD4-CCR7+CD45RA+ naive T cells. The chain has TRBV27 and TRBJ2-7, with 7 bases aligning to TRBD2. The DNA for the CDR3 is TGTGCCAGCCGCGGGGGTCCGCCCTACGAGCAGTACTTC. Protein: CASRGGPPYEQYF.